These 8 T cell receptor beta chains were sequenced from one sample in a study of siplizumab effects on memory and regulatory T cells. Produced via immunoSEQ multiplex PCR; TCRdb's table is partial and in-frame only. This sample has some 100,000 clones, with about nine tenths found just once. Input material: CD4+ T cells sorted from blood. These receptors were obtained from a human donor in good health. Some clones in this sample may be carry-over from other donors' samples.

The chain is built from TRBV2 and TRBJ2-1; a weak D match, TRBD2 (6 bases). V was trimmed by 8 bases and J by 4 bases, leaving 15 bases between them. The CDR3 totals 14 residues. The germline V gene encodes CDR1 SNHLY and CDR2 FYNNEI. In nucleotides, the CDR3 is TGTGCCAGCGGACACCGGGAGTCGTACAATGAGCAGTTCTTC. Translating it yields CASGHRESYNEQFF.

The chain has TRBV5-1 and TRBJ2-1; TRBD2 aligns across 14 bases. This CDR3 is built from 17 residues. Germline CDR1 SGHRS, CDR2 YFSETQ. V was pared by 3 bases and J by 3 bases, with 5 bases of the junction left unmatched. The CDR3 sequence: CASSSGTSGSIYNEQFF. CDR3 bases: TGCGCCAGCAGCTCCGGGACTAGCGGGAGTATCTACAATGAGCAGTTCTTC. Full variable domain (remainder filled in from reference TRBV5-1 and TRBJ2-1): KAGVTQTPRYLIKTRGQQVTLSCSPISGHRSVSWYQQTPGQGLQFLFEYFSETQRNKGNFPGRFSGRQFSNSRSEMNVSTLELGDSALYLCASSSGTSGSIYNEQFFGPGTRLTVL.

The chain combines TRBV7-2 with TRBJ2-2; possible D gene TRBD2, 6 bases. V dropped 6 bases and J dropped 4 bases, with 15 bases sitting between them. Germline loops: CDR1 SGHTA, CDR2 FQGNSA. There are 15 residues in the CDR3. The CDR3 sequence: CASSSMRGSTGELFF. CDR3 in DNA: TGTGCCAGCAGTTCCATGCGGGGTAGCACCGGGGAGCTGTTTTTT.

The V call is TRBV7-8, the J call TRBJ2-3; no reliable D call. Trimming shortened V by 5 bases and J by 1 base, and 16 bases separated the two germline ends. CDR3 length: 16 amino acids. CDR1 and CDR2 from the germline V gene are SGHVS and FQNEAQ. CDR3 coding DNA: TGTGCCAGCAGCCCAAACCCCGGTCAAGGCACAGATACGCAGTATTTT. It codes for CASSPNPGQGTDTQYF.

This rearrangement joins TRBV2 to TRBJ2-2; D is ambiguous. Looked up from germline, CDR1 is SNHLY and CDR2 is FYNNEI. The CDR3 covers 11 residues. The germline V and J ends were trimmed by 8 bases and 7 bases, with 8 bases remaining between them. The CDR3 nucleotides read TGTGCCAGCGGAGTAGGCGGGGAGCTGTTTTTT. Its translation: CASGVGGELFF.

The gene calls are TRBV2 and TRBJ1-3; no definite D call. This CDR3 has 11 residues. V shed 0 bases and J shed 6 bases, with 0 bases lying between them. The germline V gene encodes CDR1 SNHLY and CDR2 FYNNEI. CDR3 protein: CASSEANTIYF. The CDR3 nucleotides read TGTGCCAGCAGTGAAGCAAACACCATATATTTT.

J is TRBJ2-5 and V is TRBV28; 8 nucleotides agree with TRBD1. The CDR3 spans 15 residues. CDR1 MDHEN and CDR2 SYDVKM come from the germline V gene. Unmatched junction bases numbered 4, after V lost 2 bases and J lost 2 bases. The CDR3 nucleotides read TGTGCCAGCAGTTTAGGGACAGGTTTTCAAGAGACCCAGTACTTC. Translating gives CASSLGTGFQETQYF.

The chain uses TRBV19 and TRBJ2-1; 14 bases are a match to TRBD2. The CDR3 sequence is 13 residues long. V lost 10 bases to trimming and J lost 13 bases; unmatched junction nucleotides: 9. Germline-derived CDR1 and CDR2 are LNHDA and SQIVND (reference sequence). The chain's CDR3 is CATQGLAGDPQFF. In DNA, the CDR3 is TGTGCCACCCAGGGACTAGCGGGAGATCCCCAGTTCTTC.